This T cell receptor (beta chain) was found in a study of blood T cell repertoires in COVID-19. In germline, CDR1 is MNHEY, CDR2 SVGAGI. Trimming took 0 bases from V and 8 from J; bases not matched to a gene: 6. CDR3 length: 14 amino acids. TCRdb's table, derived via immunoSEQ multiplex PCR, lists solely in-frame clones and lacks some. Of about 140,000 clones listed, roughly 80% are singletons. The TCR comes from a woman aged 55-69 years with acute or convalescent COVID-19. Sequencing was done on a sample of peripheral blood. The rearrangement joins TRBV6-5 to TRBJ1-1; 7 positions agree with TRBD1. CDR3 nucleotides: TGTGCCAGCAGTTACTCGGGGACAGAGATAGAAGCTTTCTTT. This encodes CASSYSGTEIEAFF.